These T cell receptor beta chains were read from a single sample in a study of T cells in Graves' hyperthyroidism and ophthalmopathy. TCRdb analysed the multiplex PCR reads with MiXCR anew, one entry per CDR3 protein. Among hundreds of thousands of distinct CDR3 sequences listed, approximately 15% were seen once. Material for sequencing was blood. All receptors derive from a woman aged 55 to 70 with Graves' ophthalmopathy. CDR3s include the opening cysteine and the closing phenylalanine or tryptophan. D genes are given only for firm matches. A row's size may be missing; if present it is once, few, many or a size class.

TRBD1,TRBV20-1,TRBJ1-1,many,TGCAGTGCTGGGACAGTCTCTGATTACGCTTTCTTT,CSAGTVSDYAFF
TRBD1,TRBV2,TRBJ1-2,many,TGTGCCAGCAGTGGAGACAGGGAACTGTACACCTTC,CASSGDRELYTF
.,TRBV5-6,TRBJ2-6,.,TGTGCCAGCAGCGGGACTGAACCCTCTGGGGCCAACGTCCTGACTTTC,CASSGTEPSGANVLTF
.,TRBV28,TRBJ1-2,.,TGTGCCAGCAGTCCCGACCGGGACTTCGACTATGGCTACACCTTC,CASSPDRDFDYGYTF
.,TRBV4-2,TRBJ2-2,few,TGTGCCAGCAGCCAAGATAGTAAGACCGGGGAGCTGTTTTTT,CASSQDSKTGELFF
TRBD1,TRBV4-1,TRBJ1-5,few,TGCGCCAGCAGCCAAGATAACAGGGGACATCAGCCCCAGCATTTT,CASSQDNRGHQPQHF
.,TRBV7-9,TRBJ2-2,many,TGTGCCAGCAGCTGGGGGGACACTTACACCGGGGAGCTGTTTTTT,CASSWGDTYTGELFF
TRBD1,TRBV6-2/TRBV6-3,TRBJ2-7,many,TGTGCCAGCAGGACCCGGGACAGCTCCTACGAGCAGTACTTC,CASRTRDSSYEQYF
.,TRBV5-1,TRBJ2-2,many,TGCGCCAGCAGCTTGGGAATGGCCAAAGCGAACACCGGGGAGCTGTTTTTT,CASSLGMAKANTGELFF
.,TRBV12-5,TRBJ1-5,many,TGTGCTAGTGGCGGGGGACAAGCCACCCAGCCCCAGCATTTT,CASGGGQATQPQHF
.,TRBV6-1,TRBJ2-7,many,TGTGCCAGCACGGGTTCCTACGAGCAGTACTTC,CASTGSYEQYF
.,TRBV28,TRBJ1-3,once,TGTGCCAGCTTTCCGCTTGGCCAGGGAAACACCATATATTTT,CASFPLGQGNTIYF
.,TRBV7-2,TRBJ1-2,many,TGTGCCAGCAGCTTAGATTCCGGACTGCCATCTGGCTACACCTTC,CASSLDSGLPSGYTF
.,TRBV6-1,TRBJ2-7,few,TGTGCCAGCCGAGATGGGCACATGGATAGCTCCTACGAGCAGTACTTC,CASRDGHMDSSYEQYF
.,TRBV12-3/TRBV12-4,TRBJ2-5,.,TGTGCCAGCAGTTTACTGGAGGTGTTGGAGACCCAGTACTTC,CASSLLEVLETQYF
.,TRBV28,TRBJ2-7,once,TGTGCCAGCAGTCCCACAGGGAGGTCAAGGGGACCCCTAGGGGAGCAGTACTTC,CASSPTGRSRGPLGEQYF
.,TRBV28,TRBJ2-7,many,TGTGCCAGCAGTTTATTGGGCGGAGAAGGGGGTCCCTACGAGCAGTACTTC,CASSLLGGEGGPYEQYF
TRBD1,TRBV19,TRBJ1-5,.,TGTGCCAGTACCAGGGGGCAAGGCAATCAGCCCCAGCATTTT,CASTRGQGNQPQHF
.,TRBV2,TRBJ2-3,many,TGTGCCAGCAGTGAACAAACGGGGTCGATAGATACGCAGTATTTT,CASSEQTGSIDTQYF
.,TRBV28,TRBJ1-5,many,TGTGCCAGCAGTTCCGGGGCGGATCAGCCCCAGCATTTT,CASSSGADQPQHF
.,TRBV20-1,TRBJ2-1,.,TGCAGTGCTAGATCTAACAGGGCCCTCCCCAATGAGCAGTTCTTC,CSARSNRALPNEQFF
.,TRBV19,TRBJ2-1,.,TGTGCCAGTAGTAGCCCCAGGGATTCCTACAATGAGCAGTTCTTC,CASSSPRDSYNEQFF
.,TRBV6-2/TRBV6-3,TRBJ2-1,many,TGTGCCAGCAGTTACGTGACTAGTGATAATGAGCAGTTCTTC,CASSYVTSDNEQFF
TRBD1,TRBV5-5,TRBJ2-3,many,TGTGCCAGCAGCTTACGACAGGGGATGGATACGCAGTATTTT,CASSLRQGMDTQYF
.,TRBV6-2/TRBV6-3,TRBJ1-2,few,TGTGCCAGCAGTATGACCCGGGGAAGGGGCTATGGCTACACCTTC,CASSMTRGRGYGYTF
.,TRBV19,TRBJ1-1,.,TGTGCCAGTAGTCCGCGTACAGGGCCGCACACTGAAGCTTTCTTT,CASSPRTGPHTEAFF
.,TRBV10-3,TRBJ1-4,few,TGTGCCATCAGTGGTGGCAGGGTGGGAGAAAAACTGTTTTTT,CAISGGRVGEKLFF
.,TRBV5-1,TRBJ1-1,many,TGCGCCAGCAGCTTGGCCCGAGGGAGGACTGAAGCTTTCTTT,CASSLARGRTEAFF
.,TRBV3-1,TRBJ1-1,.,TGTGCCAGCAGCCAGTGGTCAGACCAAAACACTGAAGCTTTCTTT,CASSQWSDQNTEAFF
TRBD1,TRBV18,TRBJ1-4,many,TGTGCCAGCTCACCGGGAGAGGGACAGGGTAATGAAAAACTGTTTTTT,CASSPGEGQGNEKLFF
TRBD2,TRBV5-1,TRBJ2-5,many,TGCGCCAGCACCCCGGGACTAGTTTGGAGCCAAGAGACCCAGTACTTC,CASTPGLVWSQETQYF
TRBD1,TRBV19,TRBJ2-7,once,TGTGCCAGTAGTCCGACAGGGGTAGACGAGCAGTACTTC,CASSPTGVDEQYF